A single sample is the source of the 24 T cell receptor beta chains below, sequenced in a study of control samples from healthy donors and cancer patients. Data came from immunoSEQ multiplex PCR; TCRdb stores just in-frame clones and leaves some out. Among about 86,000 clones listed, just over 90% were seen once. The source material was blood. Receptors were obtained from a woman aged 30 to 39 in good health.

The CDR3 nucleotides are TGTGCCAGCAGTGAACCGACGGGGGGGTCCTACGAGCAGTACTTC. This codes for CASSEPTGGSYEQYF. This chain connects TRBV6-1 to TRBJ2-7; TRBD2 aligns across 8 bases. The CDR3 is 15 residues long. CDR1 MNHNS and CDR2 SASEGT come from the germline V gene. The V and J ends lost 2 bases and 1 base, in that order; junction bases with no gene match: 4.

CDR3 region: CASSKTGTGAEKLFF. As DNA, the CDR3 is TGTGCCAGCAGTAAAACCGGGACAGGGGCAGAAAAACTGTTTTTT. The gene calls are TRBV6-1 and TRBJ1-4, with 10 bases aligning to TRBD1. This CDR3 region has 15 residues. Germline CDR1 MNHNS, CDR2 SASEGT. V shed 5 bases and J 8 bases; nucleotides not matched to a gene: 8.

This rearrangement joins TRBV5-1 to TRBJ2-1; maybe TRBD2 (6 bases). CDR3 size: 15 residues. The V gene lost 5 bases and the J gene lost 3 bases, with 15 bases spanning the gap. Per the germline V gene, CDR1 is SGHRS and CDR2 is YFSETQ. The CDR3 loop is CASSPREVVYNEQFF. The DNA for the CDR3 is TGCGCCAGCAGTCCCAGGGAGGTCGTCTACAATGAGCAGTTCTTC.

CDR3 DNA: TGTGCCAGCAGCTCGGACAGCGCCATTGAAGCTTTCTTT. Translated: CASSSDSAIEAFF. This chain links TRBV5-6 with TRBJ1-1; possibly TRBD1 for D (6 bases). Germline lookup yields CDR1 SGHDT and CDR2 YYEEEE. The CDR3 extends over 13 amino acids. The ends were cut back, 3 bases at V and 7 bases at J, with 13 bases in the middle.

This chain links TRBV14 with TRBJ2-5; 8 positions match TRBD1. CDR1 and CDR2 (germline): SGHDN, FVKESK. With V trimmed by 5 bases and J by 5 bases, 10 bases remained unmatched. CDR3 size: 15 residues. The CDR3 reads CASSSRLQGGETQYF. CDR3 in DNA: TGTGCCAGCAGCTCGCGGCTACAGGGGGGCGAGACCCAGTACTTC.

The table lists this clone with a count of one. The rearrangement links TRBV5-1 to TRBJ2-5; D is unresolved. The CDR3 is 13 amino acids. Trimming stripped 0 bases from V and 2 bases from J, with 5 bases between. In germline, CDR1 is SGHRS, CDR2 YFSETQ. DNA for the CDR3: TGCGCCAGCAGCTTGGAATTTCAAGAGACCCAGTACTTC. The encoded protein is CASSLEFQETQYF.

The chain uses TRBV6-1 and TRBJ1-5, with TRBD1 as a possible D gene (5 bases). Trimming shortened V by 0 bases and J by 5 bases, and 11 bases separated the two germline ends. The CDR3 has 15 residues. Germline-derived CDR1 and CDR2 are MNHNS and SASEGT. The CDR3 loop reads CASSEAPGLYQPQHF. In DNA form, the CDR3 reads TGTGCCAGCAGTGAAGCTCCAGGGCTCTATCAGCCCCAGCATTTT.

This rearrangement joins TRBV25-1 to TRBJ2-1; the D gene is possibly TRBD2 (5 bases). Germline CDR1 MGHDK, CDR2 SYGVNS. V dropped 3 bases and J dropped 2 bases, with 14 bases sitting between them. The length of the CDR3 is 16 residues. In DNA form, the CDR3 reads TGTGCCAGCAGTGATCTTCGGGAATTCCCCTACAATGAGCAGTTCTTC. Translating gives CASSDLREFPYNEQFF. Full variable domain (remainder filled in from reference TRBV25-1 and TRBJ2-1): EADIYQTPRYLVIGTGKKITLECSQTMGHDKMYWYQQDPGMELHLIHYSYGVNSTEKGDLSSESTVSRIRTEHFPLTLESARPSHTSQYLCASSDLREFPYNEQFFGPGTRLTVL.

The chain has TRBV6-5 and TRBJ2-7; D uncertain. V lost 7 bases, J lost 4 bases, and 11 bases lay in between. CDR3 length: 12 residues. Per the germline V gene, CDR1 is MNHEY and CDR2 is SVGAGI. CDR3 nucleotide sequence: TGTGCCAGCAAATCAGTTTGGTACGAGCAGTACTTC. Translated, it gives CASKSVWYEQYF.

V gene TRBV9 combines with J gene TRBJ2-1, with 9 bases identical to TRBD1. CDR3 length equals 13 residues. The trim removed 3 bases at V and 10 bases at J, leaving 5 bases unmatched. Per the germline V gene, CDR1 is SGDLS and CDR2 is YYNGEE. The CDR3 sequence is CASSAHRGREQFF. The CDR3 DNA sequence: TGTGCCAGCAGCGCACACAGGGGGCGAGAGCAGTTCTTC.

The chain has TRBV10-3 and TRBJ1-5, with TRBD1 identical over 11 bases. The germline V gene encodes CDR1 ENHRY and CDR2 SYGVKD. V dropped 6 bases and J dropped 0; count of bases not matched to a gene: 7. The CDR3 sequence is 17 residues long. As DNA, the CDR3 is TGTGCCATCAGACCAGGACAGGGGGCAGATAGCAATCAGCCCCAGCATTTT. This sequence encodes CAIRPGQGADSNQPQHF.

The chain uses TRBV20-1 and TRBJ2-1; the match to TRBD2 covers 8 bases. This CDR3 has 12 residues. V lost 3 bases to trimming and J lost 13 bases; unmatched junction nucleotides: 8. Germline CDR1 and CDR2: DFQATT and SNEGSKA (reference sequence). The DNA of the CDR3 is TGCAGTGCTAGTGTTAGCGGGATAAGTCAGTTCTTC. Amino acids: CSASVSGISQFF.

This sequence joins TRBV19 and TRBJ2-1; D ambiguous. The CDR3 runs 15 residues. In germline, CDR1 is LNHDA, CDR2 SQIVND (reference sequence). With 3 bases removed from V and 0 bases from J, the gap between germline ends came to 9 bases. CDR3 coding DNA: TGTGCCAGTAGTATGGCGGAAAGCTCCTACAATGAGCAGTTCTTC. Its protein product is CASSMAESSYNEQFF.

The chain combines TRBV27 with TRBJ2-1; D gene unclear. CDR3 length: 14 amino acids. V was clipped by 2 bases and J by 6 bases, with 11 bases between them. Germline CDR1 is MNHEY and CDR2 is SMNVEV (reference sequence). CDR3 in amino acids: CASSLSQSPNEQFF. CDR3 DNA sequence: TGTGCCAGCAGTTTAAGCCAGTCTCCCAATGAGCAGTTCTTC.

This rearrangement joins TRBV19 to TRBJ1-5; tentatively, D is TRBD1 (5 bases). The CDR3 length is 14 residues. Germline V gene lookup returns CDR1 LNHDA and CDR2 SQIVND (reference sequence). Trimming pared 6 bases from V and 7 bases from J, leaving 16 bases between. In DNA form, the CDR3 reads TGTGCCAGTAGCAACAGGAGGGCAGACCAGCCCCAGCATTTT. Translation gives CASSNRRADQPQHF.

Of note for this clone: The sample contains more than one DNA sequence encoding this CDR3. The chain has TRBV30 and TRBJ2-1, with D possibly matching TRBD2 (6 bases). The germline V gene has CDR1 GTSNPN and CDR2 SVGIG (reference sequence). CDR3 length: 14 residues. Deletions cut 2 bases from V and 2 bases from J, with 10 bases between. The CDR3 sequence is CAWSRGGAYNEQFF. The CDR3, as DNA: TGTGCCTGGAGTCGGGGCGGGGCCTACAATGAGCAGTTCTTC.

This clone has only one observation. CDR3 sequence reads: CASSPLGTNTEAFF. Written as DNA, the CDR3 is TGTGCCAGCAGCCCGCTAGGAACGAACACTGAAGCTTTCTTT. The V and J genes are TRBV4-2 and TRBJ1-1, with D uncertain. The CDR3 extends over 14 amino acids. The germline gives CDR1 LGHNA, CDR2 YNFKEQ. V was trimmed by 4 bases and J by 1 base, leaving 10 bases between them.

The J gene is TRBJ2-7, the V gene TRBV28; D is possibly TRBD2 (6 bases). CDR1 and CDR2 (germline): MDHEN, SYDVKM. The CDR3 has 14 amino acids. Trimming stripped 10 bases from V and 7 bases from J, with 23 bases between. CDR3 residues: CATTDSSGAREQYF. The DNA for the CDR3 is TGTGCCACCACTGATTCATCGGGAGCACGGGAGCAGTACTTC.

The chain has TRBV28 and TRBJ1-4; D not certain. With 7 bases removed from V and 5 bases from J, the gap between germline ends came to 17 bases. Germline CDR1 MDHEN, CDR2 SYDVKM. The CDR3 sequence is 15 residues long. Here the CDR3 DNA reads TGTGCCAGCACCTCTTGGGAGCTGAAGAATGAAAAACTGTTTTTT. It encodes CASTSWELKNEKLFF.

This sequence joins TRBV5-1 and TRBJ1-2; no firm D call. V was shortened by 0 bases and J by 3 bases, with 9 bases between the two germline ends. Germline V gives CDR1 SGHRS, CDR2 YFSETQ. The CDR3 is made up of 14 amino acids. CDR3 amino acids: CASSLAVSDYGYTF. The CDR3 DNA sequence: TGCGCCAGCAGCTTGGCAGTGTCCGACTATGGCTACACCTTC.

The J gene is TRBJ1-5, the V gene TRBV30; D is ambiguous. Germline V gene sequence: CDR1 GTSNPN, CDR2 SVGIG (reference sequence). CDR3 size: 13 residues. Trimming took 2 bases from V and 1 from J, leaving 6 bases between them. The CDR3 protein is CAWSLKSNQPQHF. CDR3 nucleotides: TGTGCCTGGAGTCTGAAAAGCAATCAGCCCCAGCATTTT.

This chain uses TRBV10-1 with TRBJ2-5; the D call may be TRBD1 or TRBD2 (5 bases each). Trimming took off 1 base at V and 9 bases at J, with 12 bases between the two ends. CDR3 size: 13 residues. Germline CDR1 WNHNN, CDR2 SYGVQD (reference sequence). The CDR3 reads CASSEYTGGPQYF. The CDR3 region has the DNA TGCGCCAGCAGTGAGTACACAGGCGGGCCCCAGTACTTC.

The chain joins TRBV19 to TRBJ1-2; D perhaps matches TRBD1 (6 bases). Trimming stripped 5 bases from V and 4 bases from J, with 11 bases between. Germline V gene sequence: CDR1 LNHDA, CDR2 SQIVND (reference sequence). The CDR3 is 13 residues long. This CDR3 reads CASSPGQFYGYTF. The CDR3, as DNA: TGTGCCAGTAGTCCAGGACAGTTCTATGGCTACACCTTC.

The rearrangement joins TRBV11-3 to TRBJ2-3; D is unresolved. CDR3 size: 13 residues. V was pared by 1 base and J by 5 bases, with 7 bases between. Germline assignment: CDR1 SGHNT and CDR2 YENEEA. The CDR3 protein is CASSLGAGDTQYF. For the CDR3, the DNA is TGTGCCAGCAGCTTAGGTGCCGGAGATACGCAGTATTTT.